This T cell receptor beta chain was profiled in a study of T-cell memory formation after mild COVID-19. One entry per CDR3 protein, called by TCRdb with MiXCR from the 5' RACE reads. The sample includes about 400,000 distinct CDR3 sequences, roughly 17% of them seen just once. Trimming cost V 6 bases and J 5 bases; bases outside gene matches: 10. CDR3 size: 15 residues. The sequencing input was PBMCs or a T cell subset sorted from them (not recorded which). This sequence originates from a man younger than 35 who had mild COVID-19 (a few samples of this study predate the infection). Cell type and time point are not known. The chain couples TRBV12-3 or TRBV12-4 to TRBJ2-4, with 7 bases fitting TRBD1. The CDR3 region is CASRSQGSGENIQYF. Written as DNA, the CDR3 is TGTGCCAGCAGATCACAGGGGTCCGGGGAAAACATTCAGTACTTC.